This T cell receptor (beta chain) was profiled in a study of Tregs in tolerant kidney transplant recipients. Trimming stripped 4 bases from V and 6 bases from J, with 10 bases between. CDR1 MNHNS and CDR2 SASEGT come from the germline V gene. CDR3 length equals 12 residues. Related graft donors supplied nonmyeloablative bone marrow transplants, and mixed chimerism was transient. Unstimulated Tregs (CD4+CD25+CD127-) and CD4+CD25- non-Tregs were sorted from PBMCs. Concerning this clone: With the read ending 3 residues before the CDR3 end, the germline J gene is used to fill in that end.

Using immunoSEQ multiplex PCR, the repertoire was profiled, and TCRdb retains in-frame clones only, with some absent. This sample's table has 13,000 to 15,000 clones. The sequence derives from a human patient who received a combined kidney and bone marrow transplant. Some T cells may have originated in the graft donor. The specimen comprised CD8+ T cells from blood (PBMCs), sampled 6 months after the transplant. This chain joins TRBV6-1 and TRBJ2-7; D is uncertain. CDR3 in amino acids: CASSALGFEQYF. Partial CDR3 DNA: TGTGCCAGCAGTGCGCTCGGGTTCGAG.